This TCR beta chain stems from a study of shared clonotypes between healthy human individuals. Profiled with immunoSEQ multiplex PCR; TCRdb holds only in-frame clones, not every one. This sample has under 600,000 clones, with roughly four fifths found just once. A few counts support this clone. The V end lost 4 bases, the J end lost 5 bases, and 18 bases lay between the germline ends. The CDR3 runs to 15 residues. Germline V lookup: CDR1 SGHRS, CDR2 YFSETQ. Sequencing was carried out using PBMCs. This chain joins TRBV5-1 and TRBJ1-2; no clear D. The source of this sequence is a woman aged 40 to 50 in good health. Some clones in this sample may be carry-over from other donors' samples. DNA of the CDR3: TGCGCCAGCAGCCGCGATCGGGTGGCGGATTATGGCTACACCTTC. Protein: CASSRDRVADYGYTF.